The 19 T cell receptor beta chains listed next were all sequenced from one sample in a study of blood T cell repertoires in COVID-19. Profiled with immunoSEQ multiplex PCR; TCRdb holds only in-frame clones, not every one. This sample has about 62,000 clones, with over 60% found just once. The material sequenced was peripheral blood. The receptors here all came from a woman in her 50s with active or convalescent COVID-19.

V and J are TRBV7-2 and TRBJ1-3, with 7 bases aligning to TRBD1. Germline-derived CDR1 and CDR2 are SGHTA and FQGNSA. V shed 5 bases and J 3 bases; nucleotides not matched to a gene: 7. CDR3 length equals 15 residues. In nucleotides, the CDR3 is TGTGCCAGCAGCACCCTCGGACAGGATGGAAACACCATATATTTT. This codes for CASSTLGQDGNTIYF.

The CDR3 reads CASSLDPGSEEAFF. In DNA, the CDR3 is TGCGCCAGCAGCTTGGACCCAGGGTCAGAGGAAGCTTTCTTT. The V and J genes are TRBV5-1 and TRBJ1-1; possible D gene TRBD1, 5 bases. The CDR3 runs to 14 residues. Per germline, CDR1 SGHRS and CDR2 YFSETQ. Trimming removed 0 bases at V and 8 bases at J, with 14 bases between.

This clone was observed a handful of times. The chain couples TRBV5-1 to TRBJ1-5; D is perhaps TRBD1 (6 bases). This CDR3 is 15 amino acids long. Germline V gene sequence: CDR1 SGHRS, CDR2 YFSETQ. V lost 4 bases and J lost 5, with 16 bases in between. This CDR3 reads CASSPRGGEDQPQHF. The CDR3 DNA follows: TGCGCCAGCAGCCCGAGGGGGGGCGAGGATCAGCCCCAGCATTTT.

A single count supports this clone. The rearrangement uses TRBV19 and TRBJ2-5; possibly TRBD1 for D (6 bases). Germline CDR1 and CDR2: LNHDA and SQIVND (reference sequence). Trimming stripped 5 bases from V and 0 bases from J, with 16 bases between. CDR3 length: 16 residues. CDR3 residues: CASSAATGRYQETQYF. The CDR3 nucleotides are TGTGCCAGTAGTGCGGCGACAGGACGGTACCAAGAGACCCAGTACTTC.

V gene TRBV4-1 combines with J gene TRBJ2-7; 8 positions agree with TRBD2. Per germline, CDR1 MGHRA and CDR2 YSYEKL. V lost 0 bases and J lost 0; bases outside the gene matches: 4. The CDR3 is made up of 16 amino acids. The CDR3 DNA reads as TGCGCCAGCAGCCAAGATTCGAGCGGGGGCTCCTACGAGCAGTACTTC. Encoded protein: CASSQDSSGGSYEQYF.

This chain connects TRBV6-2 or TRBV6-3 to TRBJ2-2; D is unresolved. V was clipped by 6 bases and J by 0 bases, with 8 bases between them. Germline assignment: CDR1 MNHEY and CDR2 SVGEGT. The CDR3 has 14 residues. This CDR3 reads CASSLTPNTGELFF. In nucleotides, the CDR3 is TGTGCCAGCAGCCTTACTCCGAACACCGGGGAGCTGTTTTTT.

This clone occurred once. The J gene is TRBJ2-5, the V gene TRBV2; D unclear. This CDR3 comprises 14 residues. Germline CDR1 reads SNHLY; CDR2 reads FYNNEI. The germline V and J ends were trimmed by 5 bases and 5 bases, with 15 bases remaining between them. CDR3 sequence (DNA): TGTGCCAGCAGTCCCCCTGAATCGGTTGAGACCCAGTACTTC. Its protein is CASSPPESVETQYF.

The rearrangement joins TRBV30 to TRBJ1-5, with 8 bases identical to TRBD1. There are 16 residues in the CDR3. Germline trimming cut 1 base from V and 0 bases from J; bases unmatched to any gene: 5. Germline CDR1 GTSNPN, CDR2 SVGIG (reference sequence). The CDR3: CAWSGTGMGSNQPQHF. CDR3 nucleotide sequence: TGTGCCTGGAGTGGGACAGGGATGGGTAGCAATCAGCCCCAGCATTTT.

Only a few counts were recorded for this clone. J is TRBJ1-2 and V is TRBV7-3, with TRBD1 matching over 7 bases. Germline-derived CDR1 and CDR2 are SGHTA and FQGTGA. This CDR3 is built from 15 residues. With 6 bases clipped from V and 4 bases from J, the junction kept 11 bases outside the gene matches. In DNA, the CDR3 is TGTGCCAGCAGACCAAGAGGGGGCGCTGGCTATGGCTACACCTTC. Its protein is CASRPRGGAGYGYTF. Together with reference TRBV7-3 and TRBJ1-2, the CDR3 gives the full variable domain: GAGVSQTPSNKVTEKGKYVELRCDPISGHTALYWYRQSLGQGPEFLIYFQGTGAADDSGLPNDRFFAVRPEGSVSTLKIQRTERGDSAVYLCASRPRGGAGYGYTFGSGTRLTVV.

The chain uses TRBV19 and TRBJ1-3, with 9 bases lining up with TRBD1. Germline V gene sequence: CDR1 LNHDA, CDR2 SQIVND (reference sequence). V trimming: 7 bases; J trimming: 1 base; junction bases outside the gene matches: 8. The CDR3 consists of 16 residues. The CDR3 DNA reads TGTGCCAGTAACGAACCGGGACAGGGTTCTGGAAACACCATATATTTT. Protein product: CASNEPGQGSGNTIYF. Drawing the rest from reference TRBV19 and TRBJ1-3, the complete variable domain is DGGITQSPKYLFRKEGQNVTLSCEQNLNHDAMYWYRQDPGQGLRLIYYSQIVNDFQKGDIAEGYSVSREKKESFPLTVTSAQKNPTAFYLCASNEPGQGSGNTIYFGEGSWLTVV.

The chain combines TRBV9 with TRBJ2-2; 12 positions agree with TRBD2. Trimming at V came to 4 bases and at J to 6 bases, leaving 10 bases not matched to a gene. The CDR3 runs to 17 residues. From germline, CDR1 is SGDLS and CDR2 YYNGEE. The CDR3 sequence: CASSPDEGTSGSGELFF. For the CDR3, the DNA is TGTGCCAGCAGCCCAGATGAAGGGACTAGCGGGTCCGGGGAGCTGTTTTTT.

This clone was seen just once. The V gene is TRBV7-9, the J gene TRBJ1-2; tentatively, D is TRBD1 (6 bases). Looked up from germline, CDR1 is SEHNR and CDR2 is FQNEAQ (reference sequence). The V end lost 7 bases, the J end lost 8 bases, and 20 bases lay between the germline ends. The CDR3 loop spans 14 amino acids. CDR3 loop: CASTPPGGPRGYTF. CDR3 bases: TGTGCCAGCACCCCCCCCGGGGGGCCGCGAGGCTACACCTTC.

V usage is TRBV13 and J usage is TRBJ2-1, with D unresolved. V was shortened by 4 bases and J by 0 bases, with 10 bases between the two germline ends. The CDR3 is made up of 15 amino acids. Germline CDR1 and CDR2: PRHDT and FYEKMQ (reference sequence). This CDR3 reads CASSYRLSSYNEQFF. CDR3 DNA: TGTGCCAGCAGCTACCGACTGAGCTCCTACAATGAGCAGTTCTTC.

The CDR3 DNA follows: TGTGCCAGTGTCCATGGCAGGGGGTTGACTGAAGCTTTCTTT. The encoded protein is CASVHGRGLTEAFF. J is TRBJ1-1 and V is TRBV19; 7 bases align to TRBD1. CDR1 and CDR2 (germline): LNHDA, SQIVND (reference sequence). The CDR3 spans 14 residues. The trim removed 8 bases at V and 5 bases at J, leaving 11 bases unmatched.

This chain joins TRBV2 and TRBJ2-2, with D possibly being TRBD2 (5 bases). The CDR3 has 15 residues. V dropped 3 bases and J dropped 0 bases, with 8 bases sitting between them. CDR1 is SNHLY, CDR2 FYNNEI, per germline. CDR3 protein: CASSEVAPNTGELFF. The CDR3 DNA sequence: TGTGCCAGCAGTGAGGTAGCGCCGAACACCGGGGAGCTGTTTTTT.

In its sample, this clone was seen many times. The gene calls are TRBV27 and TRBJ2-2; the match to TRBD1 covers 7 bases. V lost 5 bases and J lost 4; bases outside the gene matches: 10. The germline V gene encodes CDR1 MNHEY and CDR2 SMNVEV (reference sequence). The CDR3 consists of 16 residues. In DNA, the CDR3 is TGTGCCAGCAGTCCCACCGACAGGGACGGCACCGGGGAGCTGTTTTTT. Translated, it gives CASSPTDRDGTGELFF.

The gene calls are TRBV29-1 and TRBJ2-2; tentative D call: TRBD2 (5 bases). The germline V gene encodes CDR1 SQVTM and CDR2 ANQGSEA. CDR3 length: 13 residues. V was clipped by 5 bases and J by 7 bases, with 14 bases between them. CDR3 loop: CSVTVGVGGELFF. Written as DNA, the CDR3 is TGCAGCGTTACAGTGGGAGTTGGCGGGGAGCTGTTTTTT.

V usage is TRBV6-5 and J usage is TRBJ1-1; TRBD1 is a possible D gene (6 bases). CDR3 size: 10 residues. The V gene's germline CDR1 is MNHEY and CDR2 SVGAGI. V lost 10 bases and J 3 bases, leaving 6 bases between the germline ends. CDR3 amino acids: CATGDTEAFF. DNA for the CDR3: TGTGCCACAGGGGACACTGAAGCTTTCTTT.

This clone occurred a few times. This chain uses TRBV18 with TRBJ1-1; tentative D call: TRBD1 (5 bases). The CDR3 contains 14 residues. Germline V gene data show CDR1 as KGHSH and CDR2 as LQKENI. V lost 5 bases to trimming and J lost 1 base, with 11 bases between them. CDR3 residues: CASSTDGGNTEAFF. The DNA of the CDR3 is TGTGCCAGCTCAACCGACGGGGGGAACACTGAAGCTTTCTTT.